Below are 15 T cell receptor beta chains sequenced from a single sample in a study of T cell responses to AZD1222 COVID-19 vaccine. TCRdb keeps only in-frame clones here, not all; method: immunoSEQ multiplex PCR. The sample consists of 95,000 to 130,000 clones, roughly 87% of them appearing once. The material was peripheral blood, obtained on day 0 of AZD1222 vaccination. The origin of the receptors is an adult in good health.

The DNA for the CDR3 is TGTGCCAGCAGTTTATCGAATAGAGGGGCTCGGGAAAAACTGTTTTTT. Translation gives CASSLSNRGAREKLFF. The chain joins TRBV27 to TRBJ1-4, with D tentatively TRBD1 (5 bases). V was shortened by 0 bases and J by 8 bases, with 16 bases between the two germline ends. Per germline, CDR1 MNHEY and CDR2 SMNVEV (reference sequence). The CDR3 sequence is 16 residues long.

The V gene is TRBV24-1, the J gene TRBJ2-6; D is ambiguous. The V end was cut by 11 bases, the J end by 0 bases, with 19 bases between. The CDR3 covers 17 residues. Germline V gene lookup returns CDR1 KGHDR and CDR2 SFDVKD. The CDR3 DNA is TGTGCCATCCCTGGCCGCACTACGGGCTCTGGGGCCAACGTCCTGACTTTC. It is translated as CAIPGRTTGSGANVLTF.

V usage is TRBV9 and J usage is TRBJ1-5; TRBD1 might be the D (5 bases). V was pared by 7 bases and J by 7 bases, with 15 bases between. Germline assignment: CDR1 SGDLS and CDR2 YYNGEE. This CDR3 is 13 amino acids long. In nucleotides, the CDR3 is TGTGCCAGCGGGAATTTCGGGGGGCAGCCCCAGCATTTT. Protein product: CASGNFGGQPQHF. Full variable domain (remainder filled in from reference TRBV9 and TRBJ1-5): DSGVTQTPKHLITATGQRVTLRCSPRSGDLSVYWYQQSLDQGLQFLIQYYNGEERAKGNILERFSAQQFPDLHSELNLSSLELGDSALYFCASGNFGGQPQHFGDGTRLSIL.

This clone has at least ten counts. The chain has TRBV28 and TRBJ2-1; 10 positions agree with TRBD2. The germline V gene has CDR1 MDHEN and CDR2 SYDVKM. This CDR3 contains 21 residues. Trimming cost V 2 bases and J 9 bases; bases outside gene matches: 25. This CDR3 is CASSLIWNRLAGAKGIGEQFF. The DNA of the CDR3 is TGTGCCAGCAGTTTAATATGGAATCGGCTAGCGGGAGCGAAAGGAATCGGTGAGCAGTTCTTC.

Comment on this clone: The sample holds other DNA sequences that translate to the same CDR3. The J gene is TRBJ1-5, the V gene TRBV4-1; 8 bases map to TRBD1. V lost 1 base, J lost 6 bases, and 2 bases stayed unmatched. The CDR3 covers 14 residues. Germline V lookup: CDR1 MGHRA, CDR2 YSYEKL. The CDR3 sequence: CASSQGTGPQPQHF. The DNA of the CDR3 is TGCGCCAGCAGCCAAGGGACAGGGCCTCAGCCCCAGCATTTT.

The chain carries TRBV30 and TRBJ1-4, with unresolved D. The length of the CDR3 is 18 residues. V lost 4 bases to trimming and J lost 1 base, with 22 bases between them. Per the germline V gene, CDR1 is GTSNPN and CDR2 is SVGIG (reference sequence). DNA of the CDR3: TGTGCCTGGATGAGGCGGAACAATCGGGCTGGAACTAATGAAAAACTGTTTTTT. Amino acids: CAWMRRNNRAGTNEKLFF.

The chain combines TRBV3-1 (or the pseudogene TRBV3-2) with TRBJ2-7, with 8 bases fitting TRBD2. Germline values: CDR1 LGHDT, CDR2 YNNKEL (reference sequence). The CDR3 runs 15 residues. V was pared by 3 bases and J by 7 bases, with 11 bases of the junction left unmatched. The CDR3 DNA follows: TGTGCCAGCAGCCAGTTAGTAGCGGGATCCCAAGAGCAGTACTTC. As protein: CASSQLVAGSQEQYF.

This chain uses TRBV3-1 (or the pseudogene TRBV3-2) with TRBJ2-7; 10 bases match TRBD1. The junction had 8 bases not matched to a gene; V was cut back by 4 bases and J by 2 bases. Per the germline V gene, CDR1 is LGHDT and CDR2 is YNNKEL (reference sequence). The CDR3 totals 16 residues. The CDR3 is CASSRTGTGVPYEQYF. In DNA, the CDR3 is TGTGCCAGCAGCCGGACAGGGACAGGGGTTCCCTACGAGCAGTACTTC.

The chain links TRBV24-1 to TRBJ2-2, with D possibly matching TRBD2 (6 bases). The V end lost 12 bases, the J end lost 4 bases, and 14 bases lay between the germline ends. This CDR3 contains 13 residues. In germline, CDR1 is KGHDR, CDR2 SFDVKD. CDR3 region: CAPAAGSTGELFF. The CDR3 DNA is TGTGCCCCCGCAGCGGGTAGCACCGGGGAGCTGTTTTTT.

The CDR3 coding sequence is TGTGCCAGCAGCGTAGACACCGAGCAGTTCTTC. Translating gives CASSVDTEQFF. The chain carries TRBV9 and TRBJ2-1; D is ambiguous. CDR3 length: 11 amino acids. Trimming left V 0 bases short and J 10 bases short, with 5 bases between. Germline loops: CDR1 SGDLS, CDR2 YYNGEE.

The V gene is TRBV18, the J gene TRBJ1-5, with 10 nucleotides matching TRBD1. V shed 5 bases and J 6 bases; nucleotides not matched to a gene: 7. Germline V gene sequence: CDR1 KGHSH, CDR2 LQKENI. The CDR3 has 15 amino acids. The chain's CDR3 is CASSDGQGGLQPQHF. The CDR3 DNA follows: TGTGCCAGCTCAGACGGACAGGGGGGTCTTCAGCCCCAGCATTTT. Filled out from reference TRBV18 and TRBJ1-5, the complete variable domain reads NAGVMQNPRHLVRRRGQEARLRCSPMKGHSHVYWYRQLPEEGLKFMVYLQKENIIDESGMPKERFSAEFPKEGPSILRIQQVVRGDSAAYFCASSDGQGGLQPQHFGDGTRLSIL.

The chain uses TRBV7-8 and TRBJ2-1; no firm D call. The germline CDR1 and CDR2 sequences are SGHVS and FQNEAQ. The length of the CDR3 is 14 residues. V gave up 1 base and J gave up 8 bases, with 12 bases separating them. CDR3 amino acids: CASSLGDPLDEQFF. CDR3 sequence (DNA): TGTGCCAGCAGCTTAGGGGATCCCCTCGATGAGCAGTTCTTC.

The CDR3 nucleotides are TGTGCCAGCAGCTTGGAAGGCAGGCGGCTCGAGCAGTACTTC. This gives the protein CASSLEGRRLEQYF. The chain couples TRBV5-6 to TRBJ2-7; no clear D. Germline CDR1 SGHDT, CDR2 YYEEEE. Trimming took 0 bases from V and 6 from J, leaving 13 bases between them. CDR3 length: 14 residues.

The gene calls are TRBV5-1 and TRBJ2-1; 7 nucleotides agree with TRBD2. V dropped 5 bases and J dropped 5; count of bases not matched to a gene: 10. The CDR3 contains 15 residues. The germline V gene has CDR1 SGHRS and CDR2 YFSETQ. CDR3 region: CASRWGGGNHNEQFF. For the CDR3, the DNA is TGCGCCAGCAGGTGGGGCGGGGGAAACCACAATGAGCAGTTCTTC.

This clone was recorded a few times. V gene TRBV30 combines with J gene TRBJ1-2; possibly TRBD1 for D (6 bases). This CDR3 has 14 amino acids. The germline V gene encodes CDR1 GTSNPN and CDR2 SVGIG (reference sequence). Trimming cost V 3 bases and J 8 bases, with 19 bases left between them. CDR3 DNA sequence: TGTGCCTGGAGCTACGAGGGGGAGGGGCGCGGCTACACCTTC. Translated: CAWSYEGEGRGYTF.